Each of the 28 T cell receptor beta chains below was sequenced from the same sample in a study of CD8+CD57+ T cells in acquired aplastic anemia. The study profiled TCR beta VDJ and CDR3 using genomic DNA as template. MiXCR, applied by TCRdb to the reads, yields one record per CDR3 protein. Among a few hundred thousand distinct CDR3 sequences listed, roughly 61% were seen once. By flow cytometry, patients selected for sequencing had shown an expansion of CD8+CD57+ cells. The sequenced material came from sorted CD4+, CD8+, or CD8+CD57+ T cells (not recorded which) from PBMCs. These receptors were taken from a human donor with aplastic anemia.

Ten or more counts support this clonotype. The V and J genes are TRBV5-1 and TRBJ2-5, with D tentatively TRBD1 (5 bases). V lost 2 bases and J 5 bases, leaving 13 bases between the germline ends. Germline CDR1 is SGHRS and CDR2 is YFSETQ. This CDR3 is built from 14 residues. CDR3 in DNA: TGCGCCAGCAGCTTCTCCGCAGGGATGGAGACCCAGTACTTC. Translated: CASSFSAGMETQYF.

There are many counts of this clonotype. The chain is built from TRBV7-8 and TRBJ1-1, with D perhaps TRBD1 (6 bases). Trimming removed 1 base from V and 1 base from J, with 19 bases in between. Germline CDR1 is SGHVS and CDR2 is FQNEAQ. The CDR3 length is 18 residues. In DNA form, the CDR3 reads TGTGCCAGCAGCTTAGGAAGGGGGTTTAGGGTCCAGAACACTGAAGCTTTCTTT. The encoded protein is CASSLGRGFRVQNTEAFF.

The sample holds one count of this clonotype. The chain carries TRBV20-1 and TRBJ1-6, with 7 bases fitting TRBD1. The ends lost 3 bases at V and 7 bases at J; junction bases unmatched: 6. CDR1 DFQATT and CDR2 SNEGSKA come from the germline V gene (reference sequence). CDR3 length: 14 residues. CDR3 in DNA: TGCAGTGCTAGCCAGGGACAGAACAATTCACCCCTCCACTTT. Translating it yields CSASQGQNNSPLHF.

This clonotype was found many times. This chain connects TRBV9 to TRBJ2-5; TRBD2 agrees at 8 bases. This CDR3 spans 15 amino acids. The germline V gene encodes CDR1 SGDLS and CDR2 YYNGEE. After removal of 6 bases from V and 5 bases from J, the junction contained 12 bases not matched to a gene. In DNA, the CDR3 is TGTGCCAGCAATCCGGGAGGGGTGACGGGCGAGACCCAGTACTTC. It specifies CASNPGGVTGETQYF.

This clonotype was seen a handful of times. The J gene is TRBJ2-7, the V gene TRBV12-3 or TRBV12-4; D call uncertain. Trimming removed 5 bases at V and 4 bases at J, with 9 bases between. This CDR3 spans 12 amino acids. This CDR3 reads CASSLPGYEQYF. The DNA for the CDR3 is TGTGCCAGCAGTCTCCCCGGTTACGAGCAGTACTTC.

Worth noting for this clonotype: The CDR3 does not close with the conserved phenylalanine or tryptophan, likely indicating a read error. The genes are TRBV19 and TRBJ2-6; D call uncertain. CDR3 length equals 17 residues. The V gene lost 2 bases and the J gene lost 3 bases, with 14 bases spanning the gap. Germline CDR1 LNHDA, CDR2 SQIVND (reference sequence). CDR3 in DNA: TGTGCCAGTAGTATAACAACGTTCACCCTTGGGGCCAACGTCCTGACTCTC. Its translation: CASSITTFTLGANVLTL.

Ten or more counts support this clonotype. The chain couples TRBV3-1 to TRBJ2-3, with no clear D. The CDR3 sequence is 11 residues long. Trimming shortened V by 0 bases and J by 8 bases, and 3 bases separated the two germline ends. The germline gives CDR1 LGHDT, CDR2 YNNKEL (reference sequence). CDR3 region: CASSQEGTQYF. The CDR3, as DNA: TGTGCCAGCAGCCAAGAGGGTACGCAGTATTTT.

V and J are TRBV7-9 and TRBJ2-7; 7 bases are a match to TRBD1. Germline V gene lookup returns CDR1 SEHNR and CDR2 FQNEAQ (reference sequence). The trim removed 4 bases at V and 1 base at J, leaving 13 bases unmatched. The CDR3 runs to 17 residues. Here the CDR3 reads CASSYLERGRPSYEQYF. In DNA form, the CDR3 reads TGTGCCAGCAGCTACTTGGAGAGGGGGCGTCCGTCCTACGAGCAGTACTTC.

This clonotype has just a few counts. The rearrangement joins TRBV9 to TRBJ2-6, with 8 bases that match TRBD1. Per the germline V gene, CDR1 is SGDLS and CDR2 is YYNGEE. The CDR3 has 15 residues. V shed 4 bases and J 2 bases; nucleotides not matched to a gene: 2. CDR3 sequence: CASSMTGAGANVLTF. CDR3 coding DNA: TGTGCCAGCAGCATGACAGGGGCTGGGGCCAACGTCCTGACTTTC.

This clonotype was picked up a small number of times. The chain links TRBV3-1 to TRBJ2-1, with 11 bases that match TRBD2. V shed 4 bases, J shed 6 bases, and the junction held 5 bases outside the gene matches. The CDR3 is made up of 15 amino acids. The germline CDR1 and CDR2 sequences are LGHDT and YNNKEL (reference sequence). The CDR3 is CASSPTSGSINEQFF. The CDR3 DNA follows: TGTGCCAGCAGCCCCACTAGCGGGAGTATCAATGAGCAGTTCTTC.

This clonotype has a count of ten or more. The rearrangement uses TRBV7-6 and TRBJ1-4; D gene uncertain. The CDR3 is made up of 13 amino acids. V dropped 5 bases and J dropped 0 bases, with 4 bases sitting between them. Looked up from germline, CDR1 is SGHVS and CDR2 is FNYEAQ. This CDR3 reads CASSPSTNEKLFF. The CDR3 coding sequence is TGTGCCAGCAGCCCTTCAACTAATGAAAAACTGTTTTTT. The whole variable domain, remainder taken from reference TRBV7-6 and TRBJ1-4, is GAGVSQSPRYKVTKRGQDVALRCDPISGHVSLYWYRQALGQGPEFLTYFNYEAQQDKSGLPNDRFSAERPEGSISTLTIQRTEQRDSAMYRCASSPSTNEKLFFGSGTQLSVL.

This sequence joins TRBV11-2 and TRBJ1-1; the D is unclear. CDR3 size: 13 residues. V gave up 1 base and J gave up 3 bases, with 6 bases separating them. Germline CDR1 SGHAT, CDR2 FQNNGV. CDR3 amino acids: CASSLAVDTEAFF. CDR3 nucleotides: TGTGCCAGCAGCTTAGCTGTAGACACTGAAGCTTTCTTT.

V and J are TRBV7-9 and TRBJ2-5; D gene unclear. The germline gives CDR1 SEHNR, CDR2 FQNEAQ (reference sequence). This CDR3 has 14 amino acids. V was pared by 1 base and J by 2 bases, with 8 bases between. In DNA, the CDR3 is TGTGCCAGCAGCTTAGGTTCTAATCAAGAGACCCAGTACTTC. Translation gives CASSLGSNQETQYF. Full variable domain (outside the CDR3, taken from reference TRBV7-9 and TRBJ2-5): DTGVSQNPRHKITKRGQNVTFRCDPISEHNRLYWYRQTLGQGPEFLTYFQNEAQLEKSRLLSDRFSAERPKGSFSTLEIQRTEQGDSAMYLCASSLGSNQETQYFGPGTRLLVL.

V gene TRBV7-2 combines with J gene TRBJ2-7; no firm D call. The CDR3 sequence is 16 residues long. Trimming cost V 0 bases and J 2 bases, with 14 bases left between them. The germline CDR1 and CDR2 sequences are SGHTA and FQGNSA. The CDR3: CASSLAGPGPTYEQYF. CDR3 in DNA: TGTGCCAGCAGCTTAGCAGGGCCAGGCCCTACCTACGAGCAGTACTTC.

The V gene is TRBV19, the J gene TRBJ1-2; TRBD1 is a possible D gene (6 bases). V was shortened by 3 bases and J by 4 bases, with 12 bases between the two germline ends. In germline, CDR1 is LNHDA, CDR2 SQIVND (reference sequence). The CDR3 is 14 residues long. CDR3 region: CASSMGAAPYGYTF. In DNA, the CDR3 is TGTGCCAGTAGTATGGGGGCGGCCCCCTATGGCTACACCTTC.

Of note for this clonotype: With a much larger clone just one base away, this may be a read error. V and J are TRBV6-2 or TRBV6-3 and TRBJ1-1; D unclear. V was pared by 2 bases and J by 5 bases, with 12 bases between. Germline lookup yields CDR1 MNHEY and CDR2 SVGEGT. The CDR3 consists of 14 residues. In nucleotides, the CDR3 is TGTGCCAGCAGTTACACCCCGACGGGAACTGAAGCTTTCTTT. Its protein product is CASSYTPTGTEAFF.

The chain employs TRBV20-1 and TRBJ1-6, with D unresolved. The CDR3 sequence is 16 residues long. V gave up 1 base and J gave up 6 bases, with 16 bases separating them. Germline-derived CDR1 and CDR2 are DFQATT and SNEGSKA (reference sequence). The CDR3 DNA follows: TGCAGTGCTAGAGGAGGGCGGGAAGGGCTTAATTCACCCCTCCACTTT. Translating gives CSARGGREGLNSPLHF.

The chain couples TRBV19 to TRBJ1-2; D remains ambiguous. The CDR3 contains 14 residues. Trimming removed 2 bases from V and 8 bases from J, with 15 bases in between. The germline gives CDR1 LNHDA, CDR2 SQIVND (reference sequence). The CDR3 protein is CASSISQQIRGYTF. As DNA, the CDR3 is TGTGCCAGTAGTATAAGCCAACAGATACGGGGCTACACCTTC.

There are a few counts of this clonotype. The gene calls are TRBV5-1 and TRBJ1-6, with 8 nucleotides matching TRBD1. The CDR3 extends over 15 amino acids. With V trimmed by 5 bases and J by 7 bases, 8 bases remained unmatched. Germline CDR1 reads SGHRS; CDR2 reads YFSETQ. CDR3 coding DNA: TGCGCCAGCAGAGAGACAGGGGCTGGGAATTCACCCCTCCACTTT. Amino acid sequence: CASRETGAGNSPLHF. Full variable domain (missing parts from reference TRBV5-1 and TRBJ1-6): KAGVTQTPRYLIKTRGQQVTLSCSPISGHRSVSWYQQTPGQGLQFLFEYFSETQRNKGNFPGRFSGRQFSNSRSEMNVSTLELGDSALYLCASRETGAGNSPLHFGNGTRLTVT.

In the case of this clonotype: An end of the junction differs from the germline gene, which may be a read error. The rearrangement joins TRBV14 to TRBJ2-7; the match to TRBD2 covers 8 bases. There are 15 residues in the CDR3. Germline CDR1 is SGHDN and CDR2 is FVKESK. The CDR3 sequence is CASSQTLAVSYGQYF. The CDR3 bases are TGTGCCAGCAGTCAGACACTAGCGGTCTCCTACGGGCAGTACTTC.

The CDR3: CSAAVTSGADTQYF. CDR3 sequence (DNA): TGCAGTGCAGCTGTCACTAGCGGGGCCGATACGCAGTATTTT. The chain joins TRBV20-1 to TRBJ2-3; TRBD2 aligns across 10 bases. There are 14 residues in the CDR3. V lost 6 bases, J lost 6 bases, and 9 bases stayed unmatched. Looked up from germline, CDR1 is DFQATT and CDR2 is SNEGSKA (reference sequence).

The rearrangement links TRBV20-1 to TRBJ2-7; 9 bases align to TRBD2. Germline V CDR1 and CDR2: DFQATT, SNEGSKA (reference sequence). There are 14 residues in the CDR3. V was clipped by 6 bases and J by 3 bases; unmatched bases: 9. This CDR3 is CSAIAGESGYEQYF. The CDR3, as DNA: TGCAGTGCGATAGCGGGAGAGTCGGGCTACGAGCAGTACTTC.

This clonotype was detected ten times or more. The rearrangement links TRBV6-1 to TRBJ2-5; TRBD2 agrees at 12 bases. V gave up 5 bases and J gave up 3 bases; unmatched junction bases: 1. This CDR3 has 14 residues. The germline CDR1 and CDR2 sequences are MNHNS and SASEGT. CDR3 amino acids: CASSRLAGEETQYF. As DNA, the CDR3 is TGTGCCAGCAGTCGACTAGCGGGGGAAGAGACCCAGTACTTC.

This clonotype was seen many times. The DNA for the CDR3 is TGTGCCAGCGGGACAGTGAACACTGAAGCTTTCTTT. It translates to CASGTVNTEAFF. The rearrangement uses TRBV3-1 and TRBJ1-1; 7 bases agree with TRBD1. V dropped 8 bases and J dropped 0; count of bases not matched to a gene: 0. The V gene's germline CDR1 is LGHDT and CDR2 YNNKEL (reference sequence). The CDR3 totals 12 residues.

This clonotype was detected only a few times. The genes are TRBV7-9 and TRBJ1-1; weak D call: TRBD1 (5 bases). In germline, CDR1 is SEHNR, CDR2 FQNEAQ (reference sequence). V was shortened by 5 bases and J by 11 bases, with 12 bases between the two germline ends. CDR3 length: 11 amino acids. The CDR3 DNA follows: TGTGCCAGCAGCCTAACAGGAGTTGCTTTCTTT. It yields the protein CASSLTGVAFF. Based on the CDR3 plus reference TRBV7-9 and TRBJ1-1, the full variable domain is DTGVSQNPRHKITKRGQNVTFRCDPISEHNRLYWYRQTLGQGPEFLTYFQNEAQLEKSRLLSDRFSAERPKGSFSTLEIQRTEQGDSAMYLCASSLTGVAFFGQGTRLTVV.

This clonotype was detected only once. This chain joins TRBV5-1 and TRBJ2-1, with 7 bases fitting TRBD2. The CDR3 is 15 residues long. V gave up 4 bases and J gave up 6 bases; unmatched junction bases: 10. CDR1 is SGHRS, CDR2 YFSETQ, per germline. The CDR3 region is CASSPGAGERNEQFF. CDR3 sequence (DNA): TGCGCCAGCAGCCCCGGGGCGGGAGAACGCAATGAGCAGTTCTTC.

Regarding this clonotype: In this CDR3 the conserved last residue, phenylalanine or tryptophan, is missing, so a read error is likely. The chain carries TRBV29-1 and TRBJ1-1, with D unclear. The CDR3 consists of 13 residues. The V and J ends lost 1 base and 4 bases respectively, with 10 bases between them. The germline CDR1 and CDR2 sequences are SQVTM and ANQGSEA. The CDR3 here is CSVEGGLTTEAFL. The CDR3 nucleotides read TGCAGCGTTGAAGGGGGATTAACCACTGAAGCTTTCCTT.

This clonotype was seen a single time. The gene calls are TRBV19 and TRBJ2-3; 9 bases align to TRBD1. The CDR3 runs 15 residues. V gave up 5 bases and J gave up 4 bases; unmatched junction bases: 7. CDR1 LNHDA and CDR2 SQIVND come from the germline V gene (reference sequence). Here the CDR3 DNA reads TGTGCCAGTAGTCCCACAGGGGGCGGTTCAGATACGCAGTATTTT. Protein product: CASSPTGGGSDTQYF. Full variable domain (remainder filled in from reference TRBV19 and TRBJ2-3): DGGITQSPKYLFRKEGQNVTLSCEQNLNHDAMYWYRQDPGQGLRLIYYSQIVNDFQKGDIAEGYSVSREKKESFPLTVTSAQKNPTAFYLCASSPTGGGSDTQYFGPGTRLTVL.